This T cell receptor beta chain comes out of a study of beta chain features in type 1 diabetes. General study results and limits: PCR might show a preference for shorter templates, equally across patients and controls.

The sample holds many counts of this clone. Antigen unknown. What was sequenced were expressed TCRB transcripts, since all of the isolated RNA had been reverse transcribed. Profiled with immunoSEQ multiplex PCR; TCRdb holds only in-frame clones, not every one. Of almost 350,000 clones in the sample, around 7.6% were seen once. The source material was central memory CD4+ T cells from blood. This receptor was taken from a woman aged 18-29 years in good health.

The CDR3 bases are TGTGCCAGCAGCAAGGGGCGGGATGGGTCTGAGCAGTTCTTC. It encodes CASSKGRDGSEQFF. The J gene is TRBJ2-1, the V gene TRBV7-9, with D tentatively TRBD2 (6 bases). The ends were cut back, 5 bases at V and 9 bases at J, with 17 bases in the middle. This CDR3 spans 14 amino acids. Per the germline V gene, CDR1 is SEHNR and CDR2 is FQNEAQ (reference sequence).